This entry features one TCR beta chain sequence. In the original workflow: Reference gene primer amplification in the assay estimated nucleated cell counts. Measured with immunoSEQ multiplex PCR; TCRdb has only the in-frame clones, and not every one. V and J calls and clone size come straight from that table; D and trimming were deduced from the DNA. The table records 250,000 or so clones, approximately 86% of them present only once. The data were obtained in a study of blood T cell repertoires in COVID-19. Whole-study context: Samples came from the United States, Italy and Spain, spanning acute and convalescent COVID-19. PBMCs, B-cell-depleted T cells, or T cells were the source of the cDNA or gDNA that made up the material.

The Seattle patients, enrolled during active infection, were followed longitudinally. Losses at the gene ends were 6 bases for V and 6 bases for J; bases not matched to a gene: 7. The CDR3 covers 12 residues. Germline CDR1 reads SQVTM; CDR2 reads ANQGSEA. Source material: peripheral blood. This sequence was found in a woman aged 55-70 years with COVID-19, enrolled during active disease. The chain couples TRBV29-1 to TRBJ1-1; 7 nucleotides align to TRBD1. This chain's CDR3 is CSVEQGSAEAFF. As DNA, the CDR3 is TGCAGCGTGGAACAGGGGTCGGCTGAAGCTTTCTTT.